These 26 T cell receptor beta chains were sequenced from one sample in a study of blood T cells in healthy people across ages. Sample-barcoded 5' priming and a J-beta primer mix drove a second PCR of 7 to 11 cycles. TCRdb analysed the 5' RACE reads with MiXCR anew, one entry per CDR3 protein. The table has about 1 million distinct CDR3 sequences, over 35% seen once. The sequenced sample was blood. Receptors were obtained from a woman between 55 and 75 years old in good health.

CDR3 loop: CASSFSELNEQYF. The CDR3 nucleotides are TGTGCCAGCAGCTTCTCGGAGCTGAACGAGCAGTACTTC. The chain joins TRBV27 to TRBJ2-7; D call uncertain. This CDR3 region has 13 residues. The V and J ends lost 6 bases and 5 bases respectively, with 14 bases between them. From germline, CDR1 is MNHEY and CDR2 SMNVEV (reference sequence).

This clonotype appeared a single time. The chain couples TRBV20-1 to TRBJ2-7; 10 bases are shared with TRBD2. Germline V gives CDR1 DFQATT, CDR2 SNEGSKA (reference sequence). The CDR3 length is 17 residues. Trimming cost V 3 bases and J 1 base; bases outside gene matches: 12. CDR3 sequence (DNA): TGCAGTGCTAGCTCGGGGTCTAGCGGGAGCTCTTCCTACGAGCAGTACTTC. Its translation: CSASSGSSGSSSYEQYF.

The chain recombines TRBV6-5 with TRBJ1-1; tentatively, D is TRBD1 (6 bases). Germline assignment: CDR1 MNHEY and CDR2 SVGAGI. V was pared by 6 bases and J by 1 base, with 18 bases between. The CDR3 is 16 residues long. CDR3 protein: CASSRLRGQRNTEAFF. DNA for the CDR3: TGTGCCAGCAGCAGACTCCGAGGACAGAGGAACACTGAAGCTTTCTTT.

The chain recombines TRBV6-5 with TRBJ2-3; TRBD2 agrees at 8 bases. The V and J ends lost 8 bases and 0 bases, in that order; junction bases with no gene match: 7. The CDR3 has 15 residues. Germline V CDR1 and CDR2: MNHEY, SVGAGI. The CDR3 spells CASLRSGSSTDTQYF. The DNA of the CDR3 is TGTGCCAGCCTTCGAAGCGGGAGCAGCACAGATACGCAGTATTTT.

This clonotype has only a few counts. The chain carries TRBV6-6 and TRBJ2-4, with 7 nucleotides matching TRBD2. Germline assignment: CDR1 MNHNY and CDR2 SVGAGI (reference sequence). The J segment lost 3 bases and the V segment lost 2 bases, leaving 7 bases of the junction unmatched. This CDR3 spans 16 amino acids. The chain's CDR3 is CASSYRGEDGKNIQYF. CDR3 coding DNA: TGTGCCAGCAGTTACCGGGGGGAGGATGGCAAAAACATTCAGTACTTC.

The chain uses TRBV12-3 or TRBV12-4 and TRBJ1-1, with 8 bases fitting TRBD1. The CDR3 runs 14 residues. Trimming removed 6 bases from V and 2 bases from J; junction bases left unmatched: 5. The CDR3 here is CASRPDRDNTEAFF. CDR3 bases: TGTGCCAGCAGACCGGACAGGGATAACACTGAAGCTTTCTTT.

The chain employs TRBV7-9 and TRBJ2-1, with D possibly being TRBD1 (6 bases). The CDR3 contains 16 residues. Trimming pared 5 bases from V and 5 bases from J, leaving 19 bases between. CDR1 and CDR2 (germline): SEHNR, FQNEAQ (reference sequence). For the CDR3, the DNA is TGTGCCAGCAGCCGCTATAGGGGGAATTCGAACAATGAGCAGTTCTTC. Translating it yields CASSRYRGNSNNEQFF.

V gene TRBV9 combines with J gene TRBJ2-3, with unresolved D. The length of the CDR3 is 14 residues. Germline assignment: CDR1 SGDLS and CDR2 YYNGEE. Trimming removed 0 bases at V and 0 bases at J, with 5 bases between. CDR3 nucleotide sequence: TGTGCCAGCAGCGTAGTTGTAAGCACAGATACGCAGTATTTT. It specifies CASSVVVSTDTQYF.

This chain links TRBV6-5 with TRBJ2-3; TRBD2 might be the D (6 bases). Germline loops: CDR1 MNHEY, CDR2 SVGAGI. The ends were cut back, 1 base at V and 5 bases at J, with 7 bases in the middle. The length of the CDR3 is 13 residues. The CDR3 DNA reads TGTGCCAGCAGTTACTGGGGGGAAGATACGCAGTATTTT. Translating it yields CASSYWGEDTQYF.

The V gene is TRBV30, the J gene TRBJ2-5, with D possibly being TRBD1 or TRBD2 (5 bases each). Deletions cut 5 bases from V and 6 bases from J, with 13 bases between. Germline assignment: CDR1 GTSNPN and CDR2 SVGIG (reference sequence). The CDR3 consists of 12 residues. This chain's CDR3 is CAWSGDGKTQYF. In DNA, the CDR3 is TGTGCCTGGTCTGGGGACGGGAAGACCCAGTACTTC.

This clonotype was found many times. V is TRBV15 and J is TRBJ2-5; D uncertain. CDR3 length: 11 amino acids. Trimming left V 5 bases short and J 8 bases short, with 9 bases between. Germline loops: CDR1 LNHNV, CDR2 YYDKDF (reference sequence). This CDR3 is CATSAGRTQYF. CDR3 coding DNA: TGTGCCACCAGCGCCGGTCGTACCCAGTACTTC.

V usage is TRBV19 and J usage is TRBJ2-7, with D perhaps given as TRBD1 or TRBD2 (5 bases each). The V end lost 6 bases, the J end lost 2 bases, and 14 bases lay between the germline ends. CDR3 length equals 14 residues. Germline values: CDR1 LNHDA, CDR2 SQIVND (reference sequence). This CDR3 reads CASSPNGATYEQYF. The DNA for the CDR3 is TGTGCCAGTAGCCCCAACGGGGCCACCTACGAGCAGTACTTC.

There are a few counts of this clonotype. The chain recombines TRBV24-1 with TRBJ1-4, with D perhaps TRBD1 (6 bases). CDR1 is KGHDR, CDR2 SFDVKD, per germline. The CDR3 length is 14 residues. Between the trimmed V and J ends, which lost 6 bases and 6 bases, there was a span of 13 bases. CDR3: CATSLGGEDEKLFF. CDR3 in DNA: TGTGCCACCAGTCTGGGGGGCGAGGATGAAAAACTGTTTTTT.

The genes are TRBV2 and TRBJ2-1; TRBD1 agrees at 9 bases. The CDR3 is 13 residues long. CDR1 is SNHLY, CDR2 FYNNEI, per germline. J lost 6 bases, V lost 11 bases, and 8 bases had no gene match. The CDR3, as DNA: TGTGCCGGACTCCGGGACAGGGCCAATGAGCAGTTCTTC. Residues: CAGLRDRANEQFF.

This clonotype has a single count. A much larger clone sits a single nucleotide away, making a read error possible. The gene calls are TRBV29-1 and TRBJ2-1, with a weak D call TRBD1 (5 bases). Trimming left V 3 bases short and J 8 bases short, with 14 bases between. The CDR3 runs to 13 residues. Germline values: CDR1 SQVTM, CDR2 ANQGSEA. CDR3 amino acids: CSVEGPGFDEQFF. The CDR3 bases are TGCAGCGTTGAGGGGCCAGGGTTCGATGAGCAGTTCTTC.

The chain carries TRBV5-1 and TRBJ1-4, with 9 bases lining up with TRBD1. V was clipped by 5 bases and J by 7 bases; unmatched bases: 9. Germline V gene sequence: CDR1 SGHRS, CDR2 YFSETQ. CDR3 length: 15 amino acids. The CDR3 DNA reads TGCGCCAGCAGACCCCTGACAGGGGGGACTGAAAAACTGTTTTTT. Its protein product is CASRPLTGGTEKLFF.

V usage is TRBV20-1 and J usage is TRBJ2-1; maybe TRBD2 (6 bases). This CDR3 has 15 amino acids. Trimming pared 6 bases from V and 6 bases from J, leaving 21 bases between. Germline loops: CDR1 DFQATT, CDR2 SNEGSKA (reference sequence). The CDR3 region has the DNA TGCAGTGCCCCAGTGAGAGCACTAGCCGTCAATGAGCAGTTCTTC. The encoded protein is CSAPVRALAVNEQFF.

This clonotype was detected only a few times. CDR3 in amino acids: CATQGTSGYEQYF. DNA for the CDR3: TGCGCCACCCAAGGGACTAGCGGCTACGAGCAGTACTTC. The J gene is TRBJ2-7, the V gene TRBV10-1; 11 nucleotides match TRBD2. After removal of 10 bases from V and 3 bases from J, the junction contained 5 bases not matched to a gene. The length of the CDR3 is 13 residues. In germline, CDR1 is WNHNN, CDR2 SYGVQD (reference sequence).

This chain connects TRBV28 to TRBJ2-3, with D perhaps matching TRBD2 (6 bases). The CDR3 length is 16 residues. Germline V gene data show CDR1 as MDHEN and CDR2 as SYDVKM. Trimming removed 1 base at V and 0 bases at J, with 11 bases between. CDR3 sequence: CASSLYGGRSTDTQYF. The CDR3 DNA reads as TGTGCCAGCAGTTTATATGGAGGGAGAAGCACAGATACGCAGTATTTT.

This sequence joins TRBV20-1 and TRBJ2-7, with D possibly being TRBD2 (6 bases). V lost 6 bases to trimming and J lost 2 bases, with 20 bases between them. Looked up from germline, CDR1 is DFQATT and CDR2 is SNEGSKA (reference sequence). CDR3 size: 15 residues. The chain's CDR3 is CSARDGGTPAYEQYF. CDR3 DNA sequence: TGCAGTGCGAGGGACGGCGGGACTCCAGCCTACGAGCAGTACTTC.

This clonotype was counted between two and nine times. V gene TRBV11-2 combines with J gene TRBJ2-3, with D unresolved. Trimming shortened V by 1 base and J by 4 bases, and 12 bases separated the two germline ends. This CDR3 has 15 amino acids. The germline V gene encodes CDR1 SGHAT and CDR2 FQNNGV. The CDR3 region is CASSLGAGQADTQYF. For the CDR3, the DNA is TGTGCCAGCAGCTTAGGGGCCGGCCAAGCAGATACGCAGTATTTT.

V gene TRBV19 combines with J gene TRBJ2-7; perhaps D is TRBD1 or TRBD2 (6 bases each). Trimming removed 6 bases at V and 9 bases at J, with 15 bases between. Germline lookup yields CDR1 LNHDA and CDR2 SQIVND (reference sequence). The length of the CDR3 is 12 residues. This chain's CDR3 is CASSIPGGVQYF. Written as DNA, the CDR3 is TGTGCCAGTAGCATACCCGGGGGCGTGCAGTACTTC. Full variable domain (outside the CDR3, taken from reference TRBV19 and TRBJ2-7): DGGITQSPKYLFRKEGQNVTLSCEQNLNHDAMYWYRQDPGQGLRLIYYSQIVNDFQKGDIAEGYSVSREKKESFPLTVTSAQKNPTAFYLCASSIPGGVQYFGPGTRLTVT.

V usage is TRBV6-6 and J usage is TRBJ1-4; D ambiguous. Germline CDR1 and CDR2: MNHNY and SVGAGI (reference sequence). This CDR3 contains 16 residues. Trimming removed 5 bases from V and 8 bases from J, with 21 bases in between. This CDR3 is CASSRNAPVGKEKLFF. In DNA form, the CDR3 reads TGTGCCAGCAGTCGCAATGCCCCCGTCGGAAAGGAAAAACTGTTTTTT.

This clonotype occurred many times. The CDR3 loop reads CSARGAGLAGDTQYF. The CDR3 nucleotides read TGCAGTGCTAGAGGTGCGGGACTAGCGGGCGATACGCAGTATTTT. This chain connects TRBV20-1 to TRBJ2-3; TRBD2 matches 12 bases. This CDR3 comprises 15 residues. Unmatched junction bases numbered 5, after V lost 1 base and J lost 6 bases. Per germline, CDR1 DFQATT and CDR2 SNEGSKA (reference sequence).

The chain is built from TRBV6-2 or TRBV6-3 and TRBJ2-7, with a tentative D call TRBD2 (6 bases). The V gene lost 0 bases and the J gene lost 2 bases, with 11 bases spanning the gap. Germline V CDR1 and CDR2: MNHEY, SVGEGT. The CDR3 loop spans 15 amino acids. CDR3: CASSYSPGVAYEQYF. CDR3 DNA: TGTGCCAGCAGTTACTCCCCGGGGGTCGCCTACGAGCAGTACTTC.

This clonotype has ten or more counts. The rearrangement uses TRBV20-1 and TRBJ2-7, with a possible D match to TRBD1 (5 bases). V lost 0 bases and J 3 bases, leaving 6 bases between the germline ends. The V gene's germline CDR1 is DFQATT and CDR2 SNEGSKA (reference sequence). The CDR3 has 12 residues. The CDR3 nucleotides read TGCAGTGCTAGAGAGGACAACTACGAGCAGTACTTC. This encodes CSAREDNYEQYF.